The 12 T cell receptor beta chains given below trace back to one sample, sequenced in a study of blood T cell repertoires in COVID-19. The protocol was immunoSEQ multiplex PCR, while the TCRdb copy is restricted to in-frame clones and leaves out a portion. Of some 78,000 clones listed, around 88% are singletons. What was sequenced was peripheral blood. These receptors all come from a woman of 80 years or more with active or convalescent COVID-19.

This sequence joins TRBV25-1 and TRBJ2-5; no firm D call. The V end lost 3 bases, the J end lost 4 bases, and 6 bases lay between the germline ends. There are 12 residues in the CDR3. Germline CDR1 and CDR2: MGHDK and SYGVNS. The CDR3 loop reads CASSDIGETQYF. The CDR3 DNA follows: TGTGCCAGCAGTGATATCGGAGAGACCCAGTACTTC.

The gene calls are TRBV6-6 and TRBJ1-6; TRBD1 matches 7 bases. The V gene's germline CDR1 is MNHNY and CDR2 SVGAGI (reference sequence). The length of the CDR3 is 12 residues. The V and J ends lost 7 bases and 14 bases, in that order; junction bases with no gene match: 8. The CDR3 region has the DNA TGTGCCAGCACTCAGGGGGTGGGAGCCCTCCACTTT. Amino acid sequence: CASTQGVGALHF.

V and J are TRBV18 and TRBJ2-5, with D possibly being TRBD1 (5 bases). The germline gives CDR1 KGHSH, CDR2 LQKENI. This CDR3 contains 13 residues. Trimming removed 2 bases from V and 2 bases from J, with 6 bases in between. The CDR3 nucleotides read TGTGCCAGCTCACCAGGGGCTCAAGAGACCCAGTACTTC. Translated: CASSPGAQETQYF.

The chain recombines TRBV6-1 with TRBJ2-3; no definite D call. The CDR3 is made up of 15 amino acids. With 1 base removed from V and 2 bases from J, the gap between germline ends came to 10 bases. Germline V lookup: CDR1 MNHNS, CDR2 SASEGT. The CDR3 region has the DNA TGTGCCAGCAGTGAAGGCGCGGAACCCACAGATACGCAGTATTTT. Encoded protein: CASSEGAEPTDTQYF.

This sequence joins TRBV12-5 and TRBJ2-1, with 9 bases that match TRBD1. The length of the CDR3 is 15 residues. Germline V CDR1 and CDR2: LGHNT, FRNRAP. V lost 0 bases to trimming and J lost 9 bases; unmatched junction nucleotides: 6. In DNA form, the CDR3 reads TGTGCTAGTGGTTTGGTACGGGGGACAGGGTTTGAGCAGTTCTTC. It specifies CASGLVRGTGFEQFF.

The chain combines TRBV25-1 with TRBJ2-7; possible D gene TRBD1, 5 bases. The ends were cut back, 6 bases at V and 2 bases at J, with 8 bases in the middle. CDR1 MGHDK and CDR2 SYGVNS come from the germline V gene. This CDR3 is built from 12 residues. The CDR3 region has the DNA TGTGCCAGCAGGGACAACGCCTACGAGCAGTACTTC. Its translation is CASRDNAYEQYF.

V usage is TRBV6-5 and J usage is TRBJ2-1; TRBD2 is a possible D gene (5 bases). The CDR3 spans 16 residues. V shed 2 bases and J shed 6 bases, with 17 bases lying between them. The V gene's germline CDR1 is MNHEY and CDR2 SVGAGI. CDR3 bases: TGTGCCAGCAGTTACAAAGGAGCGGTGGTGGTCAATGAGCAGTTCTTC. Translated: CASSYKGAVVVNEQFF.

The V gene is TRBV2, the J gene TRBJ2-3; the D is unclear. V shed 8 bases and J shed 2 bases, with 8 bases lying between them. Germline V CDR1 and CDR2: SNHLY, FYNNEI. The CDR3 runs 12 residues. DNA of the CDR3: TGTGCCAGCTGTTCAATCACAGATACGCAGTATTTT. Amino acid sequence: CASCSITDTQYF.

The chain uses TRBV21-1 and TRBJ1-2; no DNA check was done on the table's D call, TRBD1. TRBV21-1 is labeled a pseudogene. This CDR3 contains 15 residues. This CDR3 reads CASSITGRSNYGYTF. The DNA of the CDR3 is TGTGCCAGCAGCATTACAGGTCGATCTAACTATGGCTACACCTTC.

This chain connects TRBV19 to TRBJ2-3; D is uncertain. Between the trimmed V and J ends, which lost 2 bases and 5 bases, there was a span of 8 bases. Germline V lookup: CDR1 LNHDA, CDR2 SQIVND (reference sequence). The CDR3 totals 13 residues. Written as DNA, the CDR3 is TGTGCCAGTAGTATAACCGGAGTAGATACGCAGTATTTT. Protein: CASSITGVDTQYF. The full variable domain, in which reference TRBV19 and TRBJ2-3 provide the parts outside the CDR3, is DGGITQSPKYLFRKEGQNVTLSCEQNLNHDAMYWYRQDPGQGLRLIYYSQIVNDFQKGDIAEGYSVSREKKESFPLTVTSAQKNPTAFYLCASSITGVDTQYFGPGTRLTVL.

This clone was seen only once. The V call is TRBV6-2 or TRBV6-3, the J call TRBJ1-5, with D possibly matching TRBD1 (5 bases). Germline CDR1 reads MNHEY; CDR2 reads SVGEGT. This CDR3 is built from 14 residues. The V end was cut by 4 bases, the J end by 7 bases, with 14 bases between. The CDR3 sequence is CASSSQGTGQPQHF. DNA for the CDR3: TGTGCCAGCAGTTCTCAGGGTACCGGGCAGCCCCAGCATTTT.

CDR3 sequence reads: CASSILAGGSYEQYF. CDR3 DNA sequence: TGCGCCAGCAGCATACTAGCGGGGGGCTCCTACGAGCAGTACTTC. This chain joins TRBV5-1 and TRBJ2-7; 12 bases are a match to TRBD2. The germline CDR1 and CDR2 sequences are SGHRS and YFSETQ. V was clipped by 4 bases and J by 0 bases; unmatched bases: 2. This CDR3 spans 15 amino acids.